This TCR beta chain originates from a study of blood T cell repertoires in COVID-19. Study at large: Specimens from acute and convalescent COVID-19 originated in the United States, Italy and Spain. T cells, B-cell-depleted T cells, or PBMCs provided the cDNA or gDNA that served as material.

In germline, CDR1 is DFQATT, CDR2 SNEGSKA (reference sequence). The CDR3 has 13 residues. V was pared by 3 bases and J by 4 bases, with 3 bases of the junction left unmatched. This table comes from immunoSEQ multiplex PCR, and its TCRdb copy is limited to in-frame clones, with some not included. This table has roughly 52,000 clones, around nine tenths appearing once. This clonotype originated in a man in his forties or fifties with acute or convalescent COVID-19. The gene calls are TRBV20-1 and TRBJ1-5; 7 bases map to TRBD1. The source material was peripheral blood. CDR3 nucleotides: TGCAGTGCTAGTGGGACAGTGAATCAGCCCCAGCATTTT. Its translation: CSASGTVNQPQHF.